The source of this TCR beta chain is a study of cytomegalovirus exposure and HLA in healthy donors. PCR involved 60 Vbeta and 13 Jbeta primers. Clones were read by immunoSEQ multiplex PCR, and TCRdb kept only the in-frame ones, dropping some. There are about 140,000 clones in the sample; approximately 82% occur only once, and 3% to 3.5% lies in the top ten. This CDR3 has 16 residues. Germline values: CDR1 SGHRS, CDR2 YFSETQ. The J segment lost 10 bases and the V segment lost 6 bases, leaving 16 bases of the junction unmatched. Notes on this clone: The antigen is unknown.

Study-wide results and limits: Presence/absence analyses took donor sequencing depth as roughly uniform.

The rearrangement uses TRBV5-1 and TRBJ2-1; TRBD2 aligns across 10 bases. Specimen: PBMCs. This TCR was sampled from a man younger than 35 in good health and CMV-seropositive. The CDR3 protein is CASTLEPGLAFEEQFF. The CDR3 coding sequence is TGCGCCAGCACTCTCGAACCGGGACTAGCGTTTGAAGAGCAGTTCTTC.